The present entry profiles one T cell receptor (beta chain) with its context. The antigen is undetermined. The data stem from a study of T cell responses to AZD1222 COVID-19 vaccine. Data came from immunoSEQ multiplex PCR; TCRdb stores just in-frame clones and leaves some out. This sample has 200,000 to 250,000 clones, with around 93% found just once. Findings and caveats of the study: After two AZD1222 doses, spike-specific TCR breadth and depth rose versus day 0.

This TCR was recovered from an adult in good health. The source material was peripheral blood, sampled on day 0 of MenACWY control vaccination.

In nucleotides, the CDR3 is TGTGCCAGCAGTTTATCCCGGGTTGTTCAGCCCCAGCATTTT. Translating gives CASSLSRVVQPQHF. The chain employs TRBV28 and TRBJ1-5; D not certain. The V end lost 1 base, the J end lost 6 bases, and 10 bases lay between the germline ends. The length of the CDR3 is 14 residues. The germline V gene has CDR1 MDHEN and CDR2 SYDVKM.